The next 23 T cell receptor beta chains were all read from a single sample in a study of follicular helper T cells after annual influenza vaccination. Libraries were prepared by immunoSEQ multiplex PCR; TCRdb keeps only in-frame clonotypes and omits some of them. The sample has 4,000 to 5,500 clones, approximately 83% seen once. Time point defined: 2015-2016 season, 7 days after influenza vaccination. This specimen was CXCR5+ CD38- circulating T follicular helper cells from blood, taken 7 days after influenza vaccination. Subset specified: circulating Tfh, non-naive CD4+CXCR5+PD-1+ (ICOS+CD38+ or ICOS-CD38-). The source of these receptors is an adult who received the influenza vaccine.

The chain is built from TRBV12-1 and TRBJ2-1. TRBV12-1 is deemed a pseudogene. The CDR3 length is 16 residues. DNA for the CDR3: TGTGCCAGCAGCCCCCTTCAGGGGGGGGCAGGGAATGAGCAGTTCTTC. This translates into CASSPLQGGAGNEQFF.

The gene calls are TRBV5-8 and TRBJ2-7; the match to TRBD2 covers 12 bases. The CDR3 sequence is 15 residues long. Germline V gives CDR1 SGHTS, CDR2 YDEGEE. J gave up 6 bases and V 4 bases, and 8 bases lay outside the gene matches. CDR3 sequence reads: CASSHGLAGTGEQYF. CDR3 sequence (DNA): TGTGCCAGCAGCCATGGACTAGCGGGGACAGGCGAGCAGTACTTC.

The chain combines TRBV18 with TRBJ1-1; D not resolved. The CDR3 covers 12 residues. V lost 6 bases, J lost 9 bases, and 14 bases lay in between. Germline CDR1 KGHSH, CDR2 LQKENI. The CDR3 DNA sequence: TGTGCCAGCTCGACCGGGAACCATCAAGCTTTCTTT. As protein: CASSTGNHQAFF.

This clone showed up just a few times. The genes are TRBV7-3 and TRBJ2-5, with TRBD2 matching 11 bases. V lost 6 bases, J lost 1 base, and 7 bases stayed unmatched. This CDR3 comprises 16 residues. Germline CDR1 is SGHTA and CDR2 is FQGTGA. The CDR3 here is CASSPTSGGGQETQYF. The CDR3 nucleotides read TGTGCCAGCAGTCCTACTAGCGGGGGAGGCCAAGAGACCCAGTACTTC.

The rearrangement uses TRBV4-3 and TRBJ2-7; 10 bases fit TRBD2. The CDR3 is 16 residues long. The V and J ends lost 0 bases and 4 bases, in that order; junction bases with no gene match: 6. Germline CDR1 and CDR2: LGHNA and YSLEER. The CDR3 DNA reads TGCGCCAGCAGCCAAGAGGCTAGCGGGGGAAGGTACGAGCAGTACTTC. Protein sequence: CASSQEASGGRYEQYF.

The V and J genes are TRBV6-6 and TRBJ2-5, with TRBD2 identical over 8 bases. The CDR3 runs to 16 residues. Germline lookup yields CDR1 MNHNY and CDR2 SVGAGI (reference sequence). With 2 bases clipped from V and 5 bases from J, the junction kept 10 bases outside the gene matches. The CDR3 bases are TGTGCCAGCAGTTACAGCGGGGGATCGGCCAGGGAGACCCAGTACTTC. Encoded protein: CASSYSGGSARETQYF.

This chain joins TRBV6-1 and TRBJ2-5, with a tentative D call TRBD2 (6 bases). Germline V gene lookup returns CDR1 MNHNS and CDR2 SASEGT. The CDR3 totals 12 residues. The V end was cut by 8 bases, the J end by 5 bases, with 12 bases between. The CDR3 DNA follows: TGTGCCAGCCGGGCGGGGTTTGAGACCCAGTACTTC. It specifies CASRAGFETQYF.

The chain uses TRBV7-9 and TRBJ2-2, with D possibly being TRBD1 (6 bases). Germline V gives CDR1 SEHNR, CDR2 FQNEAQ (reference sequence). The V and J ends lost 3 bases and 7 bases respectively, with 15 bases between them. The length of the CDR3 is 15 residues. The CDR3 sequence: CASSLGGQGHGELFF. In nucleotides, the CDR3 is TGTGCCAGCAGCTTGGGCGGCCAGGGACACGGGGAGCTGTTTTTT.

This clone has only one observation. This chain joins TRBV18 and TRBJ1-3, with TRBD1 matching over 8 bases. The CDR3 is 16 residues long. V was clipped by 0 bases and J by 3 bases; unmatched bases: 4. Germline lookup yields CDR1 KGHSH and CDR2 LQKENI. CDR3 sequence (DNA): TGTGCCAGCTCACCACCGTCAGGGGGCCTTGGAAACACCATATATTTT. Translating gives CASSPPSGGLGNTIYF.

The chain is built from TRBV6-1 and TRBJ1-2; D unresolved. The CDR3 totals 13 residues. Germline CDR1 and CDR2: MNHNS and SASEGT. V gave up 11 bases and J gave up 3 bases, with 16 bases separating them. CDR3 coding DNA: TGTGCCCTTACGGGTGCGGATTACTATGGCTACACCTTC. Amino acid sequence: CALTGADYYGYTF.

The chain joins TRBV2 to TRBJ2-2, with 7 bases that match TRBD1. With 6 bases clipped from V and 1 base from J, the junction kept 2 bases outside the gene matches. CDR3 length: 14 amino acids. Germline loops: CDR1 SNHLY, CDR2 FYNNEI. CDR3 in amino acids: CASRGQLNTGELFF. As DNA, the CDR3 is TGTGCCAGCAGGGGACAGTTGAACACCGGGGAGCTGTTTTTT.

The J gene is TRBJ1-6, the V gene TRBV7-9; 7 bases match TRBD1. V was clipped by 5 bases and J by 5 bases; unmatched bases: 6. Germline-derived CDR1 and CDR2 are SEHNR and FQNEAQ (reference sequence). This CDR3 has 15 amino acids. Here the CDR3 reads CASSLQGGNNSPLHF. The DNA for the CDR3 is TGTGCCAGCAGCCTCCAGGGGGGGAATAATTCACCCCTCCACTTT.

The chain uses TRBV14 and TRBJ2-2, with D possibly TRBD2 on 6 matching bases. Germline CDR1 reads SGHDN; CDR2 reads FVKESK. This CDR3 region has 17 residues. V lost 3 bases and J lost 0, with 14 bases in between. The CDR3 region has the DNA TGTGCCAGCAGCCAGGGGGGTACGGGGCCGAACACCGGGGAGCTGTTTTTT. It codes for CASSQGGTGPNTGELFF.

The chain joins TRBV18 to TRBJ1-1; TRBD1 aligns across 7 bases. Germline V gene data show CDR1 as KGHSH and CDR2 as LQKENI. Trimming cost V 2 bases and J 5 bases; bases outside gene matches: 14. The CDR3 spans 17 residues. CDR3 residues: CASSPAGGGAIGTEAFF. The CDR3 nucleotides are TGTGCCAGCTCACCAGCAGGAGGGGGCGCGATCGGGACTGAAGCTTTCTTT. Together with reference TRBV18 and TRBJ1-1, the CDR3 gives the full variable domain: NAGVMQNPRHLVRRRGQEARLRCSPMKGHSHVYWYRQLPEEGLKFMVYLQKENIIDESGMPKERFSAEFPKEGPSILRIQQVVRGDSAAYFCASSPAGGGAIGTEAFFGQGTRLTVV.

The chain joins TRBV29-1 to TRBJ2-3, with a tentative D call TRBD1 (6 bases). Germline V gene data show CDR1 as SQVTM and CDR2 as ANQGSEA. Trimming pared 7 bases from V and 7 bases from J, leaving 15 bases between. The length of the CDR3 is 12 residues. This CDR3 reads CSAEAGANTQYF. In nucleotides, the CDR3 is TGCAGCGCCGAGGCAGGGGCGAATACGCAGTATTTT.

The chain carries TRBV6-4 and TRBJ1-1; 7 bases agree with TRBD1. The CDR3 loop spans 18 amino acids. Germline V gene data show CDR1 as MRHNA and CDR2 as SNTAGT. J gave up 0 bases and V 2 bases, and 12 bases lay outside the gene matches. The CDR3 sequence: CASSDRFDREPMNTEAFF. In DNA form, the CDR3 reads TGTGCCAGCAGTGACAGGTTCGACAGGGAGCCCATGAACACTGAAGCTTTCTTT.

Only a few counts were recorded for this clone. The chain links TRBV11-3 to TRBJ1-6, with D perhaps TRBD1 (6 bases). This CDR3 is 15 amino acids long. Per germline, CDR1 SGHNT and CDR2 YENEEA. The V and J ends lost 4 bases and 9 bases respectively, with 16 bases between them. CDR3 in DNA: TGTGCCAGCAGCTCCAGAACAGGGTCGGGTTCACCCCTCCACTTT. Protein sequence: CASSSRTGSGSPLHF.

This rearrangement joins TRBV6-5 to TRBJ1-2; 11 bases line up with TRBD1. The V gene's germline CDR1 is MNHEY and CDR2 SVGAGI. This CDR3 has 13 amino acids. The J segment lost 8 bases and the V segment lost 4 bases, leaving 3 bases of the junction unmatched. In nucleotides, the CDR3 is TGTGCCAGCAGTTGGACAGGGGGCAAAGGCTACACCTTC. Protein: CASSWTGGKGYTF.

This clone was counted between two and nine times. The chain uses TRBV19 and TRBJ2-5, with D hard to call. V lost 0 bases and J 7 bases, leaving 3 bases between the germline ends. This CDR3 is built from 11 residues. Germline CDR1 reads LNHDA; CDR2 reads SQIVND (reference sequence). The CDR3 bases are TGTGCCAGTAGTATAGAAACGACCCAGTACTTC. Residues: CASSIETTQYF.

The chain recombines TRBV27 with TRBJ1-5; D gene unclear. This CDR3 is 13 amino acids long. Germline CDR1 reads MNHEY; CDR2 reads SMNVEV (reference sequence). V was pared by 2 bases and J by 4 bases, with 6 bases between. CDR3 in DNA: TGTGCCAGCAGTTTAGCGGGAAATCAGCCCCAGCATTTT. This encodes CASSLAGNQPQHF.

The chain couples TRBV29-1 to TRBJ2-3; D not resolved. Germline V gene data show CDR1 as SQVTM and CDR2 as ANQGSEA. The CDR3 contains 10 residues. V was clipped by 4 bases and J by 9 bases, with 8 bases between them. This chain's CDR3 is CSVVIGTQYF. The DNA for the CDR3 is TGCAGCGTTGTAATAGGCACGCAGTATTTT.

V usage is TRBV7-2 and J usage is TRBJ2-3, with 7 positions matching TRBD1. The CDR3 spans 14 residues. Germline loops: CDR1 SGHTA, CDR2 FQGNSA. V trimming: 8 bases; J trimming: 4 bases; junction bases outside the gene matches: 9. CDR3 nucleotide sequence: TGTGCCAGCGGGCGCCGAACAGGGGCAGATACGCAGTATTTT. Its protein product is CASGRRTGADTQYF.

This rearrangement joins TRBV11-2 to TRBJ1-1, with D maybe TRBD1 (5 bases). In germline, CDR1 is SGHAT, CDR2 FQNNGV. V was cut by 6 bases and J by 1 base, with 12 bases left in between. This CDR3 has 14 residues. The CDR3 nucleotides read TGTGCCAGCAGGACGGGGCAGGGGAACACTGAAGCTTTCTTT. Translation gives CASRTGQGNTEAFF.